The rows below give T cell receptor beta chains drawn from one sample of a study of CD8 T cells in ankylosing spondylitis. Via MiXCR, TCRdb re-called the 5' RACE reads, giving one row per CDR3 protein. The sample has under 120,000 distinct CDR3 sequences, approximately 25% seen once; the top ten hold 9% to 15%. Sequenced sample: synovial fluid, either unsorted or a sorted T cell fraction (not recorded which). The receptors shown here come from a male donor with ankylosing spondylitis. The CDR3 runs from the conserved cysteine through the conserved F or W. Fields, in order: D gene, CDR3 length, J gene, V gene, clone size, CDR3 DNA, CDR3 protein. The D gene is left open where the match is weak. The size field is filled for only some rows; it gives once, few, many or a size class.

TRBD2	16	TRBJ2-1	TRBV7-8	-	TGTGCCAGCAGCCTCAGCGAAGCGGGAGCCAACAATGAGCAGTTCTTC	CASSLSEAGANNEQFF
-	12	TRBJ1-1	TRBV7-9	once	TGTGCCAGCAGCTCCGACACCACTGAAGCTTTCTTT	CASSSDTTEAFF
-	13	TRBJ1-1	TRBV29-1	-	TGCAGCGTTGGAACAGCTTTGAACACTGAAGCTTTCTTT	CSVGTALNTEAFF
-	11	TRBJ2-3	TRBV29-1	-	TGCAGCGTTGAATTGGGAAATACGCAGTATTTT	CSVELGNTQYF
-	16	TRBJ2-4	TRBV7-9	-	TGTGCCAGCAGCTTATTTGAAGGCGTCCCCAAAAACATTCAGTACTTC	CASSLFEGVPKNIQYF
TRBD2	14	TRBJ2-3	TRBV12-3/TRBV12-4	-	TGTGCCAGCAGTTGGGGGGGAGACGCAGATACGCAGTATTTT	CASSWGGDADTQYF
-	17	TRBJ1-2	TRBV27	few	TGTGCCAGCAGTTTATTCGGGGGCGCGACTGGTAACTATGGCTACACCTTC	CASSLFGGATGNYGYTF
-	18	TRBJ1-3	TRBV30	many	TGTGCCTGGAGTGTCCCTGGGCCCGGCGAAGAGAATGGAAACACCATATATTTT	CAWSVPGPGEENGNTIYF
-	15	TRBJ2-1	TRBV5-1	few	TGCGCCAGCAGCTTTATCACAGGAGTCGGCAATGAGCAGTTCTTC	CASSFITGVGNEQFF
-	13	TRBJ1-1	TRBV11-2	-	TGTGCCAGCAGCTTAGGACAGGACACTGAAGCTTTCTTT	CASSLGQDTEAFF
-	13	TRBJ1-5	TRBV4-2	few	TGTGCCAGCACCTCAGAAAGGGGTCAGCCCCAGCATTTT	CASTSERGQPQHF
TRBD2	17	TRBJ2-1	TRBV5-1	few	TGCGCCAGCAGCTTGGTTACGGGAGGAAGCTCCTACAATGAGCAGTTCTTC	CASSLVTGGSSYNEQFF
-	13	TRBJ1-1	TRBV2	-	TGTGCCAGCAGTGAAGACAGGGTCAGGCTAGCTTTCTTT	CASSEDRVRLAFF
TRBD1	14	TRBJ2-7	TRBV30	-	TGTGCCTGGAGTGGATACGGGACAGGGGTCGAGCAGTACTTC	CAWSGYGTGVEQYF
-	14	TRBJ1-3	TRBV7-2	few	TGTGCCAGCAGCTTAGTAGGACGGGAAAACACCATATATTTT	CASSLVGRENTIYF
TRBD1	12	TRBJ1-2	TRBV20-1	-	TGCAGTGCAATAGGGACAGGAAGAGGCTACACCTTC	CSAIGTGRGYTF
TRBD1	13	TRBJ1-1	TRBV20-1	many	TGCAGTGCTGGTACAGGGGAAGACACTGAAGCTTTCTTT	CSAGTGEDTEAFF
-	14	TRBJ2-2	TRBV5-1	-	TGCGCCAGCAGCTTGAGCCCTAGAACCGGGGAGCTGTTTTTT	CASSLSPRTGELFF
TRBD1	14	TRBJ2-1	TRBV9	many	TGTGCCAGCAGCGTCGGGACAGGGTACAATGAGCAGTTCTTC	CASSVGTGYNEQFF
-	16	TRBJ1-4	TRBV7-9	many	TGTGCCAGCAGCCCCTACCGGGGTGGTACTAATGAAAAACTGTTTTTT	CASSPYRGGTNEKLFF
TRBD1	13	TRBJ2-2	TRBV20-1	few	TGCAGTGCTAGGGACAGGGTATCCGGGGAGCTGTTTTTT	CSARDRVSGELFF
-	14	TRBJ1-2	TRBV3-1	few	TGTGCCAGCAGCCAAGGGCCCACAGCCCGGAGCTACACCTTC	CASSQGPTARSYTF
TRBD1	16	TRBJ2-4	TRBV5-8	few	TGTGCCAGCAGCGTGGGACAGATATTAGCCAAAAACATTCAGTACTTC	CASSVGQILAKNIQYF
-	17	TRBJ2-4	TRBV15	many	TGTGCCACCAGCAGAGAGGGGGGGGCCTCGGTCAAAAACATTCAGTACTTC	CATSREGGASVKNIQYF
TRBD2	16	TRBJ2-1	TRBV28	few	TGTGCCAGCAGTTTACCTAGCGGTGACTCCTACAATGAGCAGTTCTTC	CASSLPSGDSYNEQFF
TRBD1	16	TRBJ2-2	TRBV24-1	few	TGTGCCACCAGTGACCCCGGGACAGGCTTCGCCGGGGAGCTGTTTTTT	CATSDPGTGFAGELFF
TRBD2	16	TRBJ2-1	TRBV24-1	-	TGTGCCACCAGTGATCACCGGACTAGCTCCTACAATGAGCAGTTCTTC	CATSDHRTSSYNEQFF
-	15	TRBJ2-3	TRBV7-8	many	TGTGCCAGCAGCTCGATAGAGGCCTCCACAGATACGCAGTATTTT	CASSSIEASTDTQYF
-	12	TRBJ2-5	TRBV10-1	-	TGCGCCAGCCTACCTCCAGTTCAACCCCAGTACTTC	CASLPPVQPQYF
-	15	TRBJ2-2	TRBV18	many	TGTGCCAGCTCACCCCCAGGACACGACACCGGGGAGCTGTTTTTT	CASSPPGHDTGELFF
-	15	TRBJ2-3	TRBV7-9	-	TGTGCCAGCAGTAAAACCCTTCTCCTCACAGATACGCAGTATTTT	CASSKTLLLTDTQYF
-	11	TRBJ1-1	TRBV12-3/TRBV12-4	-	TGTGCCAGCAGTTTGAGAGGGGAATCTTTCTTT	CASSLRGESFF
-	13	TRBJ1-5	TRBV16	-	TGTGCCAGCAGCCAATCGGGTAATCAGCCCCAGCATTTT	CASSQSGNQPQHF
-	14	TRBJ2-1	TRBV11-2	-	TGTGCCAGCAGCCCCCGTGGGCAGGTCCATGAGCAGTTCTTC	CASSPRGQVHEQFF
TRBD1	16	TRBJ1-6	TRBV10-3	many	TGTGCCATCAGTGAGCTCGGACAGGGCAACAATTCACCCCTCCACTTT	CAISELGQGNNSPLHF
-	14	TRBJ1-5	TRBV4-2	few	TGTGCCAGCAGCCAAACAACAGGGAGTCAGCCCCAGCATTTT	CASSQTTGSQPQHF
-	14	TRBJ2-5	TRBV11-2	many	TGTGCCAGCAGCCCTTCGCCCGCGCAGGGGACCCAGTACTTC	CASSPSPAQGTQYF
-	17	TRBJ2-1	TRBV7-9	many	TGTGCCAGCAGCTGGGTCGGGGCTAGCGAGACCTACAATGAGCAGTTCTTC	CASSWVGASETYNEQFF
TRBD1	16	TRBJ2-7	TRBV29-1	-	TGCAGCGTTGTGTCGGGACAGGGGGTAAAAACCTACGAGCAGTACTTC	CSVVSGQGVKTYEQYF
-	15	TRBJ2-2	TRBV3-1	many	TGTGCCAGCAGACCCCGGGACGGATACACCGGGGAGCTGTTTTTT	CASRPRDGYTGELFF
-	19	TRBJ1-2	TRBV12-3/TRBV12-4	-	TGTGCCAGCAGTTCTAGAACGATCTTAAACAGAGGGAGGGACTATGGCTACACCTTC	CASSSRTILNRGRDYGYTF
TRBD1	16	TRBJ2-3	TRBV20-1	-	TGCAGTGCTAGAGCCTGGGACAGGAGTAGCACAGATACGCAGTATTTT	CSARAWDRSSTDTQYF
TRBD2	14	TRBJ2-7	TRBV27	-	TGTGCCAGCAGTCTCGCGGGAGGAGTTGGGGAGCAGTACTTC	CASSLAGGVGEQYF
-	15	TRBJ1-2	TRBV7-9	-	TGTGCCAGCAGCTTAAAGGAGGGACCGAACTATGGCTACACCTTC	CASSLKEGPNYGYTF
-	18	TRBJ1-1	TRBV21-1	-	TGTGCCAGCAGCTATTGTAAAGGGCGACGACGTTCGGACACTGAAGCTTTCTTT	CASSYCKGRRRSDTEAFF
-	14	TRBJ2-3	TRBV9	-	TGTGCCAGCAGCCTGAGACACGGATCAGATACGCAGTATTTT	CASSLRHGSDTQYF
-	18	TRBJ2-5	TRBV20-1	many	TGCAGTGCTAGAGTCGACAGGGCGGCTAGCGGTCGAAGGGAGACCCAGTACTTC	CSARVDRAASGRRETQYF
-	13	TRBJ1-3	TRBV27	-	TGTGCCAGCAGTTCTCGGACAGGAAACACCATATATTTT	CASSSRTGNTIYF
-	12	TRBJ2-1	TRBV5-1	few	TGCGCCAGCAGCTTGGGATCCAATGAGCAGTTCTTC	CASSLGSNEQFF
TRBD2	16	TRBJ2-3	TRBV27	few	TGTGCCAGCAGTTTATCTAGCGGGACTAGCACAGATACGCAGTATTTT	CASSLSSGTSTDTQYF
-	16	TRBJ1-1	TRBV27	-	TGTGCCAGCAGTTTATCGAGGGTGGTGGAGAACACTGAAGCTTTCTTT	CASSLSRVVENTEAFF
-	10	TRBJ2-7	TRBV20-1	-	TGCAGTGTTCAGGGTTACGAGCAGTACTTC	CSVQGYEQYF
-	15	TRBJ2-1	TRBV11-2	-	TGTGCCAGCAGCTTAGGACCGGGAGAGGGCAATGAGCAGTTCTTC	CASSLGPGEGNEQFF
-	15	TRBJ2-5	TRBV7-8	-	TGTGCCAGCAGCTTAGGGTTACAGGGCCGCGGGACCCAGTACTTC	CASSLGLQGRGTQYF
TRBD1	13	TRBJ1-5	TRBV19	once	TGTGCCAGTTGGACAGGTGGTGATCAGCCCCAGCATTTT	CASWTGGDQPQHF
TRBD2	15	TRBJ2-5	TRBV25-1	-	TGTGCCAGCAGTGAGGCGGGAGGGCCTCAAGAGACCCAGTACTTC	CASSEAGGPQETQYF
TRBD1	14	TRBJ2-5	TRBV5-4	-	TGTGCCAGCAGCATACAGGGGCGGCGGGAGACCCAGTACTTC	CASSIQGRRETQYF
-	14	TRBJ2-3	TRBV3-1	few	TGTGCCAGCAGCCACTTAGACCCCACAGATACGCAGTATTTT	CASSHLDPTDTQYF
-	12	TRBJ1-1	TRBV30	-	TGTGCCTGGAGGCAGCTGAACACTGAAGCTTTCTTT	CAWRQLNTEAFF
TRBD2	16	TRBJ2-3	TRBV5-1	many	TGCGCCAGCAGCACCGGGACTAGCGGGAGCGCAGATACGCAGTATTTT	CASSTGTSGSADTQYF